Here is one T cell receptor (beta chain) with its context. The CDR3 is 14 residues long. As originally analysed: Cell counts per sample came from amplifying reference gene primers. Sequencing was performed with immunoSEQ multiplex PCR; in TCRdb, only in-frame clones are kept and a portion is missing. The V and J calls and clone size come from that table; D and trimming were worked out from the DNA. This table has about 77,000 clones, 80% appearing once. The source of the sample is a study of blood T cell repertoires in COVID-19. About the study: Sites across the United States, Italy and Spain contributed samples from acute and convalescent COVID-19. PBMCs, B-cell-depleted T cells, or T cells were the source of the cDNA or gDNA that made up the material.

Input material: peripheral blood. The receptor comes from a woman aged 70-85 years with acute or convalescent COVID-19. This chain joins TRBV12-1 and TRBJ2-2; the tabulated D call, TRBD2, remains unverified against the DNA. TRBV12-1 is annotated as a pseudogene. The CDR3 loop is CAPRGGSNTGELFF. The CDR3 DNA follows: TGTGCCCCTCGGGGAGGTTCGAACACCGGGGAGCTGTTTTTT.